This T cell receptor (beta chain) was captured in a study of blood T cell repertoires in COVID-19. Whole-study context: Whether acute or convalescent, the COVID-19 samples came from the United States, Italy and Spain. PBMCs, B-cell-depleted T cells, or T cells provided the cDNA or gDNA that made up the material.

Trimming removed 4 bases from V and 10 bases from J; junction bases left unmatched: 7. Germline V lookup: CDR1 SGDLS, CDR2 YYNGEE. The CDR3 totals 14 residues. Per the original methods: Cell counts per sample came from amplifying reference gene primers. TCRdb keeps only in-frame clones here, not all; method: immunoSEQ multiplex PCR. The V and J calls and clone size were taken over from that table, and D and trimming were inferred from the DNA. The sample has about 200,000 clones, 85% to 90% seen once. The sequencing input was peripheral blood. The TCR comes from a man older than 75 with acute or convalescent COVID-19. The chain recombines TRBV9 with TRBJ2-2, with 10 bases fitting TRBD1. CDR3 nucleotide sequence: TGTGCCAGCAGCCGAAGACAGGGGGCAAAGGAGCTGTTTTTT. This codes for CASSRRQGAKELFF.